This passage covers 7 T cell receptor beta chains from one sample sequenced in a study of blood T cell repertoires in COVID-19. Sequencing was performed with immunoSEQ multiplex PCR; in TCRdb, only in-frame clones are kept and a portion is missing. This table has under 300,000 clones, about nine tenths appearing once. Sequencing was done on a sample of peripheral blood. The receptors derive from a woman in her 30s with COVID-19, enrolled during active disease.

V gene TRBV2 combines with J gene TRBJ2-7; 9 bases align to TRBD2. This CDR3 has 14 amino acids. CDR1 SNHLY and CDR2 FYNNEI come from the germline V gene. V dropped 6 bases and J dropped 5; count of bases not matched to a gene: 8. The DNA for the CDR3 is TGTGCCAGCAGGACAAGCGGGGGGTACGACGAGCAGTACTTC. Its protein product is CASRTSGGYDEQYF.

The chain joins TRBV5-1 to TRBJ2-1; TRBD1 agrees at 10 bases. There are 15 residues in the CDR3. Germline V gives CDR1 SGHRS, CDR2 YFSETQ. After removal of 5 bases from V and 2 bases from J, the junction contained 4 bases not matched to a gene. The CDR3 spells CASRAGQGAYNEQFF. The CDR3 DNA reads TGCGCCAGCAGGGCCGGACAGGGGGCCTACAATGAGCAGTTCTTC.

This clone was picked up a small number of times. The gene calls are TRBV19 and TRBJ1-5, with D perhaps matching TRBD1 (6 bases). V lost 3 bases, J lost 0 bases, and 12 bases lay in between. The length of the CDR3 is 16 residues. CDR1 is LNHDA, CDR2 SQIVND, per germline (reference sequence). This CDR3 reads CASSMMAGASNQPQHF. The CDR3 DNA reads TGTGCCAGTAGTATGATGGCAGGGGCTAGCAATCAGCCCCAGCATTTT.

The rearrangement links TRBV5-1 to TRBJ2-3; the D gene is possibly TRBD1 (5 bases). In germline, CDR1 is SGHRS, CDR2 YFSETQ. V gave up 4 bases and J gave up 0 bases, with 9 bases separating them. The CDR3 extends over 14 amino acids. The CDR3 protein is CASSTKGSTDTQYF. The CDR3 DNA reads as TGCGCCAGCAGCACTAAGGGGAGCACAGATACGCAGTATTTT.

V gene TRBV6-5 combines with J gene TRBJ2-3; 7 nucleotides match TRBD1. Losses at the gene ends were 6 bases for V and 1 base for J; bases not matched to a gene: 7. Germline V CDR1 and CDR2: MNHEY, SVGAGI. The CDR3 totals 15 residues. CDR3 DNA sequence: TGTGCCAGCAGCGCTGTCGGGACAGGCACAGATACGCAGTATTTT. It encodes CASSAVGTGTDTQYF.

This clone was counted between two and nine times. This chain joins TRBV5-6 and TRBJ1-3, with 9 bases lining up with TRBD1. Germline CDR1 is SGHDT and CDR2 is YYEEEE. The ends lost 1 base at V and 4 bases at J; junction bases unmatched: 6. The CDR3 has 16 residues. CDR3 sequence reads: CASSLTGTGYGNTIYF. The CDR3 DNA is TGTGCCAGCAGCTTGACCGGGACAGGGTACGGAAACACCATATATTTT.

The genes are TRBV7-8 and TRBJ1-1, with TRBD1 matching 8 bases. Germline V gene sequence: CDR1 SGHVS, CDR2 FQNEAQ. J gave up 5 bases and V 5 bases, and 13 bases lay outside the gene matches. The CDR3 is 16 residues long. CDR3 DNA: TGTGCCAGCAGCGTTGCCCGAGGCAGGGGGCGAACTGAAGCTTTCTTT. This translates into CASSVARGRGRTEAFF.